The 22 T cell receptor beta chains presented below share a single source sample, sequenced in a study of blood T cell repertoires in COVID-19. Using immunoSEQ multiplex PCR, the repertoire was profiled, and TCRdb retains in-frame clones only, with some absent. The sample consists of around 700,000 clones, over 80% of them appearing once. Sequencing was carried out using peripheral blood. These receptors were collected from a young woman with acute or convalescent COVID-19.

This sequence joins TRBV5-1 and TRBJ2-5; D may be TRBD2 (5 bases). In germline, CDR1 is SGHRS, CDR2 YFSETQ. Trimming left V 0 bases short and J 3 bases short, with 12 bases between. The CDR3 is 15 residues long. This CDR3 reads CASSLGLALKETQYF. CDR3 DNA sequence: TGCGCCAGCAGCTTGGGGTTAGCGTTGAAAGAGACCCAGTACTTC.

The V gene is TRBV4-1, the J gene TRBJ1-3, with TRBD1 matching 8 bases. Germline V gives CDR1 MGHRA, CDR2 YSYEKL. The V gene end was trimmed by 2 bases and the J gene end by 4 bases; junction bases not matched to a gene: 7. The CDR3 contains 16 residues. CDR3 amino acids: CASSQPRQGIGNTIYF. The CDR3 DNA reads TGCGCCAGCAGCCAACCGAGACAGGGGATAGGAAACACCATATATTTT.

For this clone: In the same sample, other DNA sequences code for this CDR3. The chain combines TRBV5-1 with TRBJ1-5; D may be TRBD1 (6 bases). Trimming removed 0 bases at V and 0 bases at J, with 7 bases between. Germline-derived CDR1 and CDR2 are SGHRS and YFSETQ. The CDR3 totals 15 residues. The CDR3 is CASSLEGVSNQPQHF. In nucleotides, the CDR3 is TGCGCCAGCAGCTTGGAGGGGGTTAGCAATCAGCCCCAGCATTTT.

The chain uses TRBV3-1 (or the pseudogene TRBV3-2) and TRBJ2-2, with D perhaps TRBD1 (7 bases). Trimming shortened V by 1 base and J by 6 bases, and 18 bases separated the two germline ends. Per the germline V gene, CDR1 is LGHDT and CDR2 is YNNKEL (reference sequence). CDR3 length equals 17 residues. CDR3 residues: CASSQGVEGAPPGELFF. Written as DNA, the CDR3 is TGTGCCAGCAGCCAAGGAGTGGAGGGGGCCCCACCCGGGGAGCTGTTTTTT.

The chain recombines TRBV29-1 with TRBJ2-7, with TRBD2 matching over 7 bases. Germline CDR1 is SQVTM and CDR2 is ANQGSEA. This CDR3 comprises 12 residues. For the CDR3, the DNA is TGCAGTGGGGGGGAGTCCTCCTACGAGCAGTACTTC. Translated, it gives CSGGESSYEQYF.

V usage is TRBV14 and J usage is TRBJ2-7; no firm D call. Trimming took 0 bases from V and 3 from J, leaving 12 bases between them. CDR3 length: 15 amino acids. CDR1 is SGHDN, CDR2 FVKESK, per germline. This CDR3 reads CASSQDRQGFYEQYF. The CDR3 nucleotides read TGTGCCAGCAGCCAAGATAGACAAGGTTTCTACGAGCAGTACTTC.

This chain joins TRBV3-1 (or the pseudogene TRBV3-2) and TRBJ1-3; D not certain. The CDR3 is 15 residues long. CDR1 and CDR2 from the germline V gene are LGHDT and YNNKEL (reference sequence). V was pared by 4 bases and J by 4 bases, with 14 bases between. CDR3 protein: CASSPIHPRGNTIYF. As DNA, the CDR3 is TGTGCCAGCAGCCCGATACACCCGCGGGGAAACACCATATATTTT.

There are a few counts of this clone. V usage is TRBV28 and J usage is TRBJ1-5, with D possibly matching TRBD1 (6 bases). In germline, CDR1 is MDHEN, CDR2 SYDVKM. V shed 7 bases and J shed 3 bases, with 13 bases lying between them. CDR3 size: 14 residues. CDR3 protein: CASKRTAINQPQHF. DNA of the CDR3: TGTGCCAGCAAAAGGACAGCCATCAATCAGCCCCAGCATTTT.

The chain links TRBV7-9 to TRBJ1-6; maybe TRBD1 (6 bases). CDR3 length: 16 residues. Trimming took off 5 bases at V and 0 bases at J, with 11 bases between the two ends. The V gene's germline CDR1 is SEHNR and CDR2 FQNEAQ (reference sequence). The CDR3 loop is CASSPPDSSYNSPLHF. CDR3 nucleotides: TGTGCCAGCAGCCCCCCGGACAGCTCCTATAATTCACCCCTCCACTTT.

The rearrangement links TRBV2 to TRBJ1-5; possibly TRBD1 for D (5 bases). V lost 4 bases, J lost 6 bases, and 7 bases lay in between. CDR1 and CDR2 from the germline V gene are SNHLY and FYNNEI. This CDR3 is built from 12 residues. This chain's CDR3 is CASSGDSQPQHF. CDR3 DNA: TGTGCCAGCAGTGGCGACAGTCAGCCCCAGCATTTT.

The chain joins TRBV5-1 to TRBJ2-2; D ambiguous. Deletions cut 3 bases from V and 6 bases from J, with 6 bases between. There are 12 residues in the CDR3. CDR1 SGHRS and CDR2 YFSETQ come from the germline V gene. The DNA of the CDR3 is TGCGCCAGCAGCTCTGTCTCCGGGGAGCTGTTTTTT. This sequence encodes CASSSVSGELFF. Based on the CDR3 plus reference TRBV5-1 and TRBJ2-2, the full variable domain is KAGVTQTPRYLIKTRGQQVTLSCSPISGHRSVSWYQQTPGQGLQFLFEYFSETQRNKGNFPGRFSGRQFSNSRSEMNVSTLELGDSALYLCASSSVSGELFFGEGSRLTVL.

The CDR3 region is CASSQAYGEKLFF. CDR3 DNA: TGCGCCAGCAGCCAAGCATACGGTGAAAAACTGTTTTTT. The rearrangement joins TRBV4-3 to TRBJ1-4, with unresolved D. There are 13 residues in the CDR3. Germline CDR1 reads LGHNA; CDR2 reads YSLEER. V was trimmed by 1 base and J by 7 bases, leaving 7 bases between them.

Here the CDR3 DNA reads TGTGCCAGCTCACCACCAACAAGGGTAGGAGGGGAGCAGTACTTC. This gives the protein CASSPPTRVGGEQYF. The V call is TRBV18, the J call TRBJ2-7, with a weak D call TRBD2 (6 bases). V lost 0 bases to trimming and J lost 7 bases, with 16 bases between them. The CDR3 extends over 15 amino acids. The germline CDR1 and CDR2 sequences are KGHSH and LQKENI.

The chain recombines TRBV7-9 with TRBJ2-7; the D gene is possibly TRBD2 (5 bases). Germline V gives CDR1 SEHNR, CDR2 FQNEAQ (reference sequence). This CDR3 contains 13 residues. V lost 4 bases and J 2 bases, leaving 9 bases between the germline ends. Here the CDR3 reads CASSSGLTYEQYF. DNA for the CDR3: TGTGCCAGCAGCTCCGGACTTACCTACGAGCAGTACTTC.

The chain employs TRBV7-2 and TRBJ1-4, with 7 positions matching TRBD1. CDR1 and CDR2 (germline): SGHTA, FQGNSA. Unmatched junction bases numbered 2, after V lost 3 bases and J lost 10 bases. The CDR3 is made up of 12 amino acids. The CDR3 sequence is CASSLTGRKLFF. The CDR3 nucleotides read TGTGCCAGCAGCTTGACAGGGAGAAAACTGTTTTTT.

The chain joins TRBV5-1 to TRBJ2-3, with 8 bases aligning to TRBD2. The CDR3 length is 17 residues. V was clipped by 1 base and J by 1 base; unmatched bases: 8. Germline V gene sequence: CDR1 SGHRS, CDR2 YFSETQ. The CDR3 DNA reads TGCGCCAGCAGCTTGACCACCGGGGGGGCCGGCACAGATACGCAGTATTTT. Translated: CASSLTTGGAGTDTQYF. Drawing the rest from reference TRBV5-1 and TRBJ2-3, the complete variable domain is KAGVTQTPRYLIKTRGQQVTLSCSPISGHRSVSWYQQTPGQGLQFLFEYFSETQRNKGNFPGRFSGRQFSNSRSEMNVSTLELGDSALYLCASSLTTGGAGTDTQYFGPGTRLTVL.

The rearrangement links TRBV3-1 (or the pseudogene TRBV3-2) to TRBJ1-6; 12 bases fit TRBD1. J gave up 10 bases and V 0 bases, and 4 bases lay outside the gene matches. Germline V lookup: CDR1 LGHDT, CDR2 YNNKEL (reference sequence). This CDR3 comprises 16 residues. DNA of the CDR3: TGTGCCAGCAGCCAAGATGGGGACAGGGGGCAATCACCCCTCCACTTT. The encoded protein is CASSQDGDRGQSPLHF.

CDR3 region: CATVPGQGKLTEAFF. The CDR3, as DNA: TGTGCCACCGTTCCGGGACAGGGGAAATTGACTGAAGCTTTCTTT. The chain has TRBV21-1 and TRBJ1-1; no DNA check was done on the table's D call, TRBD1. TRBV21-1 represents a pseudogene. CDR3 length equals 15 residues.

The table lists this clone with a count of one. This chain links TRBV12-3 or TRBV12-4 with TRBJ2-5; no reliable D call. The CDR3 covers 11 residues. Deletions cut 5 bases from V and 4 bases from J, with 5 bases between. This chain's CDR3 is CASSPGETQYF. The CDR3 coding sequence is TGTGCCAGCAGTCCGGGAGAGACCCAGTACTTC.

J is TRBJ2-1 and V is TRBV7-2; 7 positions match TRBD2. The V gene's germline CDR1 is SGHTA and CDR2 FQGNSA. The CDR3 extends over 12 amino acids. V dropped 5 bases and J dropped 9; count of bases not matched to a gene: 4. This CDR3 is CASSPWGGEQFF. The CDR3 coding sequence is TGTGCCAGCAGCCCTTGGGGGGGTGAGCAGTTCTTC. The variable domain in full, with the rest retrieved from reference TRBV7-2 and TRBJ2-1, is GAGVSQSPSNKVTEKGKDVELRCDPISGHTALYWYRQSLGQGLEFLIYFQGNSAPDKSGLPSDRFSAERTGGSVSTLTIQRTQQEDSAVYLCASSPWGGEQFFGPGTRLTVL.

The rearrangement links TRBV5-1 to TRBJ1-6, with D possibly TRBD1 on 5 matching bases. The germline CDR1 and CDR2 sequences are SGHRS and YFSETQ. The CDR3 length is 14 residues. V shed 4 bases and J shed 9 bases, with 14 bases lying between them. The DNA of the CDR3 is TGCGCCAGCAGCAGCTCTAGGGGATCTTCACCCCTCCACTTT. This translates into CASSSSRGSSPLHF.

The chain employs TRBV19 and TRBJ1-1, with 9 bases aligning to TRBD1. CDR3 length: 18 residues. The V segment lost 2 bases and the J segment 3 bases; nucleotides outside the gene matches: 13. The germline CDR1 and CDR2 sequences are LNHDA and SQIVND (reference sequence). In DNA form, the CDR3 reads TGTGCCAGTAGTATAATGGACAGGGGAGTTTTAGGTGACACTGAAGCTTTCTTT. This encodes CASSIMDRGVLGDTEAFF.